This T cell receptor (beta chain) was sequenced for a study of monozygotic twins with inflammatory bowel disease. Per donor, 2 to 2.5 ml of blood was collected and frozen. TCRdb reprocessed the 5' RACE reads and reports one entry per CDR3 protein, with no DNA. Across 330,000 or so distinct CDR3 sequences, the top ten clones capture approximately 2% of the sample. CDR1 LNHDA and CDR2 SQIVND come from the germline V gene (reference sequence). The CDR3 covers 14 residues. The V and J genes are TRBV19 and TRBJ2-7. The source of this sequence is a human donor with ulcerative colitis or Crohn's disease, or a healthy co-twin of an affected twin (not recorded which). Sequences were obtained from blood. CDR3 protein: CASSLYGSSYEQYF. Based on the CDR3 plus reference TRBV19 and TRBJ2-7, the full variable domain is DGGITQSPKYLFRKEGQNVTLSCEQNLNHDAMYWYRQDPGQGLRLIYYSQIVNDFQKGDIAEGYSVSREKKESFPLTVTSAQKNPTAFYLCASSLYGSSYEQYFGPGTRLTVT.